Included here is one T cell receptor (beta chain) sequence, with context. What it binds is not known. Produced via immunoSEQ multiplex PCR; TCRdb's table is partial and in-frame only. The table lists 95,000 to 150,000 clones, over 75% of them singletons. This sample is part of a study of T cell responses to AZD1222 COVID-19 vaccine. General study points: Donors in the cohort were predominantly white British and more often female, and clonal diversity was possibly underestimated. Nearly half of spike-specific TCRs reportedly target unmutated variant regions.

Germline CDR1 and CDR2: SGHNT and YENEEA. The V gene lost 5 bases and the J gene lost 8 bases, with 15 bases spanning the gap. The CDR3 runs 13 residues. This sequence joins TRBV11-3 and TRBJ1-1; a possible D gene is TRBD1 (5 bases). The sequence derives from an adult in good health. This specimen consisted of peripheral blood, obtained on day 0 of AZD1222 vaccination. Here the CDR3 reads CASSQRGEGEAFF. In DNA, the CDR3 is TGTGCCAGCAGCCAGCGGGGCGAAGGGGAAGCTTTCTTT.